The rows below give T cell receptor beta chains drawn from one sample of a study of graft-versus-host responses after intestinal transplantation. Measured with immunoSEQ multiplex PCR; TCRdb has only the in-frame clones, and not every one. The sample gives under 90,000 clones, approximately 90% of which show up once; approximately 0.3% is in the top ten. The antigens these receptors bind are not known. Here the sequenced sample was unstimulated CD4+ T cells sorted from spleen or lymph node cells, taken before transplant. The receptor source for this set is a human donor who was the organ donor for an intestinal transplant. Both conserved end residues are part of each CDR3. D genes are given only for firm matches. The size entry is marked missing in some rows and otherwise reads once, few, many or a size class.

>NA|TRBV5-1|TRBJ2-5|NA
CASTPTIQETQYF
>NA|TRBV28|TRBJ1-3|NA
CASSSGGTGNTIYF
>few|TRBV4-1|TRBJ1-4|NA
CASSQDRTVPHEKLFF
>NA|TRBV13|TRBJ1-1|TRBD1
CASSLNRGGDTEAFF
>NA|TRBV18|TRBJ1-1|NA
CASSPPTGPEAFF
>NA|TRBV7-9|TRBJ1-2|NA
CASSLGRLYGYTF
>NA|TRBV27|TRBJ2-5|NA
CASSFGAIETQYF
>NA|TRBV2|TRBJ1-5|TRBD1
CASKRQGNQPQHF
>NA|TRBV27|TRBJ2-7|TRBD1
CASSLVGQGVYEQYF
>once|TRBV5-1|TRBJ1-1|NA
CASSLAWGLLRGNTEAFF
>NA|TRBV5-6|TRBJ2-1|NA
CASSLGVRSLNEQFF
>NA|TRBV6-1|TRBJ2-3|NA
CASSDGGGSTDTQYF
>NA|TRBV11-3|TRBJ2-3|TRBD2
CASSGGLAGVDTQYF
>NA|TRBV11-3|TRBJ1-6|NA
CASSLDQGADNNSPLHF
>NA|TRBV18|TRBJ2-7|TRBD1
CASSLEDRGSYEQYF
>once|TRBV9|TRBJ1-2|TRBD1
CASSSRQGAGYGYTF
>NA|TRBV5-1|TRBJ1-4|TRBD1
CASSLSGGNEKLFF
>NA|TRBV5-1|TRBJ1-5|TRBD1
CASSRTGGADQPQHF
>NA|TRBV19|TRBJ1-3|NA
CASTTPARSGNTIYF
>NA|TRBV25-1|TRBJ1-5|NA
CASSPRWPGGNQPQHF
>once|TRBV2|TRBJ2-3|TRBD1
CASREDRVAADTQYF
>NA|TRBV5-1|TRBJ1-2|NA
CASGRSENYGYTF
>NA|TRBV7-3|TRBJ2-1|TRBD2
CASSQGLAVHNEQFF
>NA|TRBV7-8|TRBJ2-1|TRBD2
CASSLATSGSIQNEQFF
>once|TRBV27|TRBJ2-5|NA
CASRALGGSDKETQYF
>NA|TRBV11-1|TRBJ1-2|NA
CASSLEGVRERGYTF
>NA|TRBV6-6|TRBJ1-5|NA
CASVGGQSGNQPQHF
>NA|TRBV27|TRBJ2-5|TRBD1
CASSPGQGARETQYF
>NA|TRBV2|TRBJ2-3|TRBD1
CASITGASTDTQYF
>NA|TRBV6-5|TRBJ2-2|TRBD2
CASRATSGGTGELFF
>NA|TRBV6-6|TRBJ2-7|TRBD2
CATGTSGGDYEQYF
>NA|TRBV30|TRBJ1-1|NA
CAWLKPGHFNTEAFF
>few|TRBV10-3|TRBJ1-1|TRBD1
CAITDRGNTEAFF
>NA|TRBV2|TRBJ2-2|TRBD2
CASSFLAGGYTGELFF
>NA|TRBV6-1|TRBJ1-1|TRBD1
CASRLDRMNTEAFF
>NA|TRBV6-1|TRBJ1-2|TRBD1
CASSEGSPGTGVGYTF
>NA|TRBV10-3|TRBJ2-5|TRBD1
CAISGTVQETQYF
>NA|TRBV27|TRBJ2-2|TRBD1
CASSLRRDRLYGELFF
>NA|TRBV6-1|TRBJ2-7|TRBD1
CASRFTGTGRGEQYF
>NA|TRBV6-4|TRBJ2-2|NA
CASSKHNTGELFF
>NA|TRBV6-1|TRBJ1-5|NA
CASSEVLEQPQHF
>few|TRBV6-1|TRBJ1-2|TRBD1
CASSERQGVRANYGYTF
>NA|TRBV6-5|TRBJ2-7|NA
CASSYGLAIRGEQYF
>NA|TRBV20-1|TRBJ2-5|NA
CSASLIETQYF
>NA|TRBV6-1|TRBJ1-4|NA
CASIDPRGEKLFF
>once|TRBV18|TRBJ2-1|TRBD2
CASSSQKRDLSYNEQFF
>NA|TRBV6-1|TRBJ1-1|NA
CASRETQNTEAFF
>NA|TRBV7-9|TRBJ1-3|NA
CASSLGGSGNTIYF